This TCR beta chain was documented in a study of T cell repertoires in cytomegalovirus infection. The CDR3 contains 16 residues. Between the trimmed V and J ends, which lost 0 bases and 0 bases, there was a span of 9 bases. Per germline, CDR1 MNHEY and CDR2 SMNVEV (reference sequence). This clonotype was counted ten times or more. The antigen is unknown. Via MiXCR, TCRdb re-called the reads, giving one row per CDR3 protein. The sample consists of around 900,000 distinct CDR3 sequences, approximately 31% of them appearing once. The chain carries TRBV27 and TRBJ1-5, with D unclear. The receptor was isolated from a human donor in good health (CMV status not recorded). Some clones in this sample may be carry-over from other donors' samples. This specimen consisted of cultured CD8+ T cells from PBMCs, obtained from culture after CMV antigen stimulation. CDR3 residues: CASSLSGRDSNQPQHF. The CDR3, as DNA: TGTGCCAGCAGTTTATCGGGGAGGGATAGCAATCAGCCCCAGCATTTT.